This T cell receptor beta chain appears in the sequencing data of a study of Graves' ophthalmopathy and Graves' hyperthyroidism. Looking at the study overall: Over 18 months of follow-up, stable hyperthyroidism required that no ophthalmopathy appear.

Germline CDR1 reads MNHNS; CDR2 reads SASEGT. Trimming pared 7 bases from V and 1 base from J, leaving 14 bases between. CDR3 length: 14 amino acids. Study-level points and caveats: A majority of expanded thyroid clonotypes exceeding 0.001 frequency were likewise present in blood. A model of 13 signatures distinguished ophthalmopathy from stable hyperthyroidism at around 91% sensitivity and around 81% specificity.

Concerning this clonotype: What it binds is not known.

Amplification from RNA transcripts yielded the TCR beta CDR3 regions. Investigators did first-round RT-PCR with HTBI primers, then second-round multiplex PCR. TCRdb re-derived calls from the multiplex PCR reads in MiXCR, one entry per CDR3 protein. Among roughly 600,000 distinct CDR3 sequences, less than 45% were seen once, and the ten largest hold 3.5% to 5%. Clinicians made diagnoses from clinical symptoms, serum thyroxine, TRAb, thyroid ultrasound and orbital computed tomography. The V call is TRBV6-1, the J call TRBJ2-7; unclear D gene. The receptor was derived from an adult man with Graves' hyperthyroidism. Sequences were obtained from peripheral blood or thyroid tissue (not recorded which). The CDR3 DNA reads as TGTGCCAGCACCTACCTGGACCGTTCCTACGAGCAGTACTTC. It translates to CASTYLDRSYEQYF.